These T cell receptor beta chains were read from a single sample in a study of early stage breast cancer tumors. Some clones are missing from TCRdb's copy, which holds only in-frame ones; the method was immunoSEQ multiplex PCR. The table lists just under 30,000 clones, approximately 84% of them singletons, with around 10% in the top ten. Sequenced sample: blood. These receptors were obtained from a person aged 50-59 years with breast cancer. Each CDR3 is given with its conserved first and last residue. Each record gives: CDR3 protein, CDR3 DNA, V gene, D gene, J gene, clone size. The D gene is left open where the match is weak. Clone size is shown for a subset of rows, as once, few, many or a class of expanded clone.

CDR3aa: CASSLTGDPGDEQYF
CDR3nt: TGTGCCAGCAGCTTAACAGGGGACCCCGGGGACGAGCAGTACTTC
v_gene: TRBV7-7
d_gene: TRBD1
j_gene: TRBJ2-7
abundance: NA

CDR3aa: CASSEPGEETQYF
CDR3nt: TGTGCCAGCAGTGAACCGGGCGAGGAGACCCAGTACTTC
v_gene: TRBV2
d_gene: NA
j_gene: TRBJ2-5
abundance: NA

CDR3aa: CAWSLVETQYF
CDR3nt: TGTGCCTGGAGTCTCGTAGAGACCCAGTACTTC
v_gene: TRBV30
d_gene: NA
j_gene: TRBJ2-5
abundance: NA

CDR3aa: CASSLVVPPYEQYF
CDR3nt: TGTGCCAGCAGCTTAGTGGTCCCACCTTACGAGCAGTACTTC
v_gene: TRBV11-1
d_gene: NA
j_gene: TRBJ2-7
abundance: NA

CDR3aa: CASSLVQGETQYF
CDR3nt: TGTGCCAGCAGCTTGGTTCAGGGTGAGACCCAGTACTTC
v_gene: TRBV5-4
d_gene: NA
j_gene: TRBJ2-5
abundance: NA

CDR3aa: CASSQGTSGASTDTQYF
CDR3nt: TGTGCCAGCAGCCAAGGGACTAGCGGGGCGAGCACAGATACGCAGTATTTT
v_gene: TRBV4-2
d_gene: TRBD2
j_gene: TRBJ2-3
abundance: NA

CDR3aa: CAWSLAISVTDTQYF
CDR3nt: TGTGCCTGGTCACTAGCGATATCGGTGACAGATACGCAGTATTTT
v_gene: TRBV30
d_gene: TRBD2
j_gene: TRBJ2-3
abundance: NA

CDR3aa: CATSRALQRNTEAFF
CDR3nt: TGTGCCACCAGCAGGGCGCTTCAGCGGAACACTGAAGCTTTCTTT
v_gene: TRBV15
d_gene: NA
j_gene: TRBJ1-1
abundance: NA

CDR3aa: CASSFSPNTEAFF
CDR3nt: TGTGCCAGCAGCTTTTCGCCGAACACTGAAGCTTTCTTT
v_gene: TRBV11-2
d_gene: NA
j_gene: TRBJ1-1
abundance: NA

CDR3aa: CASSKIQGKGTDTQYF
CDR3nt: TGTGCCAGCAGCAAAATTCAGGGGAAGGGCACAGATACGCAGTATTTT
v_gene: TRBV21-1
d_gene: NA
j_gene: TRBJ2-3
abundance: NA

CDR3aa: CASSLGDRGPLGTDTQYF
CDR3nt: TGCGCCAGCAGCTTGGGAGACAGGGGGCCCCTGGGCACAGATACGCAGTATTTT
v_gene: TRBV5-1
d_gene: TRBD1
j_gene: TRBJ2-3
abundance: NA

CDR3aa: CASKLTGSNQPQHF
CDR3nt: TGTGCCAGCAAACTAACCGGGAGCAATCAGCCCCAGCATTTT
v_gene: TRBV28
d_gene: NA
j_gene: TRBJ1-5
abundance: NA

CDR3aa: CASLAGTENTEAFF
CDR3nt: TGTGCCAGTCTCGCCGGGACAGAGAACACTGAAGCTTTCTTT
v_gene: TRBV19
d_gene: TRBD1
j_gene: TRBJ1-1
abundance: NA

CDR3aa: CASSPVGRALGNTIYF
CDR3nt: TGCGCCAGCAGCCCTGTCGGCAGGGCCCTAGGAAACACCATATATTTT
v_gene: TRBV4-1
d_gene: NA
j_gene: TRBJ1-3
abundance: NA

CDR3aa: CASSQDQNSNQPQHF
CDR3nt: TGTGCCAGCAGCCAAGACCAGAATAGCAATCAGCCCCAGCATTTT
v_gene: TRBV4-2
d_gene: NA
j_gene: TRBJ1-5
abundance: once

CDR3aa: CASSEDDRGGEKLFF
CDR3nt: TGTGCCAGCAGTGAAGATGACAGGGGTGGGGAAAAACTGTTTTTT
v_gene: TRBV2
d_gene: TRBD1
j_gene: TRBJ1-4
abundance: NA

CDR3aa: CASSQDRSAGGDTEAFF
CDR3nt: TGCGCCAGCAGCCAAGATCGGTCGGCCGGGGGGGACACTGAAGCTTTCTTT
v_gene: TRBV4-1
d_gene: NA
j_gene: TRBJ1-1
abundance: NA

CDR3aa: CASSHRGSSNPYNEQFF
CDR3nt: TGTGCCAGCAGCCATCGTGGGTCGTCAAATCCCTACAATGAGCAGTTCTTC
v_gene: TRBV7-9
d_gene: NA
j_gene: TRBJ2-1
abundance: NA

CDR3aa: CASSPLRESSGNTIYF
CDR3nt: TGTGCCAGCTCACCTCTCAGGGAGAGCTCTGGAAACACCATATATTTT
v_gene: TRBV18
d_gene: NA
j_gene: TRBJ1-3
abundance: NA

CDR3aa: CASSPRTGNEKLFF
CDR3nt: TGCGCCAGCAGCCCCAGGACCGGGAATGAAAAACTGTTTTTT
v_gene: TRBV5-1
d_gene: NA
j_gene: TRBJ1-4
abundance: NA

CDR3aa: CAARTAYNEQFF
CDR3nt: TGTGCCGCCAGGACAGCCTACAATGAGCAGTTCTTC
v_gene: TRBV6-1
d_gene: NA
j_gene: TRBJ2-1
abundance: NA

CDR3aa: CASSSPGHPVPVDTQYF
CDR3nt: TGTGCCAGCAGCTCCCCGGGCCACCCGGTCCCGGTTGATACGCAGTATTTT
v_gene: TRBV11-2
d_gene: NA
j_gene: TRBJ2-3
abundance: NA

CDR3aa: CASSVAPPGTGVPYEQYF
CDR3nt: TGTGCCAGCAGCGTAGCCCCACCCGGGACAGGGGTACCCTACGAGCAGTACTTC
v_gene: TRBV9
d_gene: TRBD1
j_gene: TRBJ2-7
abundance: few